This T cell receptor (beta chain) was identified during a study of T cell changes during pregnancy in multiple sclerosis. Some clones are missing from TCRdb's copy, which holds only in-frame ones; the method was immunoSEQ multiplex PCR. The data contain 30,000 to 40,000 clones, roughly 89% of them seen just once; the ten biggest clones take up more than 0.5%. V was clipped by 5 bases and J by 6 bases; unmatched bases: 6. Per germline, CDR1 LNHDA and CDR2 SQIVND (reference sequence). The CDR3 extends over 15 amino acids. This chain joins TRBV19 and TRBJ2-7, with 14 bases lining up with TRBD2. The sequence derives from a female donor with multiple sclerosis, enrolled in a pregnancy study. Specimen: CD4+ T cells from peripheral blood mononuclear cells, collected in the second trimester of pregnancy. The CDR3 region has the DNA TGTGCCAGTAGTGCGGGACTAGCGGGAGTTAGCGAGCAGTACTTC. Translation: CASSAGLAGVSEQYF. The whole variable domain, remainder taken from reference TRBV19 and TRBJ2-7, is DGGITQSPKYLFRKEGQNVTLSCEQNLNHDAMYWYRQDPGQGLRLIYYSQIVNDFQKGDIAEGYSVSREKKESFPLTVTSAQKNPTAFYLCASSAGLAGVSEQYFGPGTRLTVT.